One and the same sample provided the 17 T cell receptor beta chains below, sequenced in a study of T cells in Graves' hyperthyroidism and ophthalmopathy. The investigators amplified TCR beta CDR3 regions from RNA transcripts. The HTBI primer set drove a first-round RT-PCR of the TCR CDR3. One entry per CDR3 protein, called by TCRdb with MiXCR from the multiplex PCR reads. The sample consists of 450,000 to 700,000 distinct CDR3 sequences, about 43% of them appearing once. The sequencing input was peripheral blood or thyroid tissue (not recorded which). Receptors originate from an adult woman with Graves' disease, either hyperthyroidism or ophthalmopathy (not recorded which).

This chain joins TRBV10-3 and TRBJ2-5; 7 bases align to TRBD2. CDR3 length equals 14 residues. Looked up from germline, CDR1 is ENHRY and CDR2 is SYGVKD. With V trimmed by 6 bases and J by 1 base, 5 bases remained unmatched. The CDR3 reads CAISPSGVQETQYF. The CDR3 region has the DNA TGTGCCATCAGCCCAAGCGGGGTCCAAGAGACCCAGTACTTC.

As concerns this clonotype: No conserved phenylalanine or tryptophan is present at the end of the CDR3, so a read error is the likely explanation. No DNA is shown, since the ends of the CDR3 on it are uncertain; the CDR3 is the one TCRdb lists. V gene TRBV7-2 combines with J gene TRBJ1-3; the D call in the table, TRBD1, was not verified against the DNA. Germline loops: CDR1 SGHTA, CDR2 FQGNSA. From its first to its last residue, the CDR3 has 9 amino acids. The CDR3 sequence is CASSNQGYT.

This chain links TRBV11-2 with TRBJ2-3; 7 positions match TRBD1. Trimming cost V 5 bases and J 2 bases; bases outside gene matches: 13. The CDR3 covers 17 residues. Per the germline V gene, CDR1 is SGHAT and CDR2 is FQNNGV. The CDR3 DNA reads TGTGCCAGCAGCGTAAACACAGGGGTTGATGTCACAGATACGCAGTATTTT. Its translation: CASSVNTGVDVTDTQYF.

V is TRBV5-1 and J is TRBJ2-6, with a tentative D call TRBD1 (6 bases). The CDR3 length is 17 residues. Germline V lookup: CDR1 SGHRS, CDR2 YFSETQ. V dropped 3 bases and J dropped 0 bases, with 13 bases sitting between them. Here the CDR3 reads CASSSPTGFSGANVLTF. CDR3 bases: TGCGCCAGCAGCTCACCCACAGGGTTCTCTGGGGCCAACGTCCTGACTTTC. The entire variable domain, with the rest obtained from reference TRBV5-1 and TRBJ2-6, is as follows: KAGVTQTPRYLIKTRGQQVTLSCSPISGHRSVSWYQQTPGQGLQFLFEYFSETQRNKGNFPGRFSGRQFSNSRSEMNVSTLELGDSALYLCASSSPTGFSGANVLTFGAGSRLTVL.

CDR3 sequence reads: CASTGRGMGGGEAFF. The CDR3 DNA reads as TGTGCCAGCACCGGCCGGGGGATGGGGGGCGGTGAAGCTTTCTTT. V and J are TRBV2 and TRBJ1-1; tentatively, D is TRBD1 (6 bases). CDR3 length equals 15 residues. Germline V gives CDR1 SNHLY, CDR2 FYNNEI. Deletions cut 7 bases from V and 7 bases from J, with 22 bases between.

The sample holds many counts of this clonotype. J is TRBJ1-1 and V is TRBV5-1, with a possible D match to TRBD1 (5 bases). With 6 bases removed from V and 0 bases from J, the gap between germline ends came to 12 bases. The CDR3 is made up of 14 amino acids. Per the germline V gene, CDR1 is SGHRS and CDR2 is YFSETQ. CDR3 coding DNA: TGCGCCAGCAACCTACAGGATTTGAACACTGAAGCTTTCTTT. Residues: CASNLQDLNTEAFF.

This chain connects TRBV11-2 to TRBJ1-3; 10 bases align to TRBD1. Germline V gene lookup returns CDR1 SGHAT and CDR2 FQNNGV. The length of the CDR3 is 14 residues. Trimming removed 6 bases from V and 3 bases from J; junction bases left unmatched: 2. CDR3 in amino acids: CASRDRGLGNTIYF. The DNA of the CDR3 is TGTGCCAGCAGAGACAGGGGGCTTGGAAACACCATATATTTT. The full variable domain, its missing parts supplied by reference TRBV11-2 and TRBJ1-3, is EAGVAQSPRYKIIEKRQSVAFWCNPISGHATLYWYQQILGQGPKLLIQFQNNGVVDDSQLPKDRFSAERLKGVDSTLKIQPAKLEDSAVYLCASRDRGLGNTIYFGEGSWLTVV.

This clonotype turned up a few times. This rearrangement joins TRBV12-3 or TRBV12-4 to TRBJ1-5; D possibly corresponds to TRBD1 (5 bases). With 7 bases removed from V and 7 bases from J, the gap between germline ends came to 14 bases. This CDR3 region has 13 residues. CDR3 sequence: CASTLGTMQPQHF. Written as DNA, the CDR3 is TGTGCCAGCACGTTAGGGACGATGCAGCCCCAGCATTTT.

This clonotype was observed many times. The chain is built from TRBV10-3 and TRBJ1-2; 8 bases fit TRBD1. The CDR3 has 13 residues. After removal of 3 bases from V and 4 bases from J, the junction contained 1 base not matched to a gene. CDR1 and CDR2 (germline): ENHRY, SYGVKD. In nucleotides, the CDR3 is TGTGCCATCAGTGACAGGGGGCTCTATGGCTACACCTTC. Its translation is CAISDRGLYGYTF.

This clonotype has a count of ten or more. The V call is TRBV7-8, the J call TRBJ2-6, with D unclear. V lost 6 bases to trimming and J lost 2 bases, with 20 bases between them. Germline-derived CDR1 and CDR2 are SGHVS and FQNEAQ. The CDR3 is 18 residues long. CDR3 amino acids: CASRPRAPTPPGANVLTF. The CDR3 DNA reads TGTGCCAGCAGACCTAGGGCCCCAACACCCCCTGGGGCCAACGTCCTGACTTTC.

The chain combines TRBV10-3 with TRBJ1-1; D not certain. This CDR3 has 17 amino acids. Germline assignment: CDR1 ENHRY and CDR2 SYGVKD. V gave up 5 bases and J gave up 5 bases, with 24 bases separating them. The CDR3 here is CAISFVKTSDLRTEAFF. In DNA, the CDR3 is TGTGCCATCAGTTTCGTTAAGACATCAGACCTGAGGACTGAAGCTTTCTTT.

The CDR3: CASSPVPDSGFYGYTF. CDR3 nucleotide sequence: TGTGCCAGCAGCCCCGTTCCGGACAGTGGCTTCTATGGCTACACCTTC. The rearrangement links TRBV7-3 to TRBJ1-2, with D perhaps TRBD1 (6 bases). The V end lost 5 bases, the J end lost 4 bases, and 20 bases lay between the germline ends. Per germline, CDR1 SGHTA and CDR2 FQGTGA. This CDR3 has 16 amino acids.

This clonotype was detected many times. CDR3 sequence reads: CASRDASWAYGYTF. DNA for the CDR3: TGTGCCAGCAGGGATGCTTCCTGGGCTTATGGCTACACCTTC. The rearrangement uses TRBV7-2 and TRBJ1-2; D unclear. Germline loops: CDR1 SGHTA, CDR2 FQGNSA. V lost 6 bases, J lost 5 bases, and 16 bases lay in between. This CDR3 has 14 amino acids.

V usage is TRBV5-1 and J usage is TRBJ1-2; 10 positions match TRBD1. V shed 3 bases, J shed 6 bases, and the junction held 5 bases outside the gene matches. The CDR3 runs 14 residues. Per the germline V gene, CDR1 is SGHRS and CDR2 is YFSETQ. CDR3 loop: CASSYRDRGDGYTF. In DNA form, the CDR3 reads TGCGCCAGCAGCTACCGGGACAGGGGCGATGGCTACACCTTC.

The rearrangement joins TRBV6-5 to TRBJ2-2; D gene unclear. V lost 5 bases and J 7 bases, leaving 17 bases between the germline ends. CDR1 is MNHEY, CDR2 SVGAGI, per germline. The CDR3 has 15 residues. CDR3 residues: CASSEIGQYSGELFF. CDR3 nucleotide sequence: TGTGCCAGCAGTGAGATAGGGCAGTACAGCGGGGAGCTGTTTTTT.

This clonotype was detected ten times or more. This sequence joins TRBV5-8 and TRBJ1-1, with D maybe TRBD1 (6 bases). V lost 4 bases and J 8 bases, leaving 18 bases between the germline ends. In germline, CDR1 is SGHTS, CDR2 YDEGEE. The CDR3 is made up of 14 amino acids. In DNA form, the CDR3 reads TGTGCCAGCAGCCCCGTCGGGGGGGCTTACGAAGCTTTCTTT. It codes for CASSPVGGAYEAFF.

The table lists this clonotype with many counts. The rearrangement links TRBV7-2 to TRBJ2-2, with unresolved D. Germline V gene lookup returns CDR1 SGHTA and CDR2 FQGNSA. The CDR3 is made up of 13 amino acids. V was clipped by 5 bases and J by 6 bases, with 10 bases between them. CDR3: CASSQGVAGELFF. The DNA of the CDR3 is TGTGCCAGCAGCCAAGGCGTAGCCGGGGAGCTGTTTTTT. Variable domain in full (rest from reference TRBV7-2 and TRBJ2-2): GAGVSQSPSNKVTEKGKDVELRCDPISGHTALYWYRQSLGQGLEFLIYFQGNSAPDKSGLPSDRFSAERTGGSVSTLTIQRTQQEDSAVYLCASSQGVAGELFFGEGSRLTVL.